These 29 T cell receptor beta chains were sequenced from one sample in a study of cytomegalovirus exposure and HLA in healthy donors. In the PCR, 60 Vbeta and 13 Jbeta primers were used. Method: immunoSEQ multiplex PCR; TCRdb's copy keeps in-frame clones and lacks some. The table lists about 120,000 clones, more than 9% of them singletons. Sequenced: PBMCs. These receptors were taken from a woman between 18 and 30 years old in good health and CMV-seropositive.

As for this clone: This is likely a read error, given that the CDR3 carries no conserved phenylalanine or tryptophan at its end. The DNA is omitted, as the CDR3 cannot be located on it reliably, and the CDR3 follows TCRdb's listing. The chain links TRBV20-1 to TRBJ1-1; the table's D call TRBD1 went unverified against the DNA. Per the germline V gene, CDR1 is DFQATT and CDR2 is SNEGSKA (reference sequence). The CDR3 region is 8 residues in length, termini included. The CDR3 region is CSAIGDTT.

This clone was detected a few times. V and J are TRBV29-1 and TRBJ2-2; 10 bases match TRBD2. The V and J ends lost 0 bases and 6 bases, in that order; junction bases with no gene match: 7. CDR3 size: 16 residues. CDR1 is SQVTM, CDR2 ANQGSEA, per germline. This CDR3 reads CSVEEEAGGPSGELFF. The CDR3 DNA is TGCAGCGTTGAAGAGGAAGCGGGAGGGCCCTCCGGGGAGCTGTTTTTT.

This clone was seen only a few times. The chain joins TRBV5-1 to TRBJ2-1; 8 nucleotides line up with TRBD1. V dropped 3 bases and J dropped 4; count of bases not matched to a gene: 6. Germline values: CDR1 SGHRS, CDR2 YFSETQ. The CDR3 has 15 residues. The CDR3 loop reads CASSSDRAAYNEQFF. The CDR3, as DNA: TGCGCCAGCAGCTCGGACAGGGCAGCGTACAATGAGCAGTTCTTC.

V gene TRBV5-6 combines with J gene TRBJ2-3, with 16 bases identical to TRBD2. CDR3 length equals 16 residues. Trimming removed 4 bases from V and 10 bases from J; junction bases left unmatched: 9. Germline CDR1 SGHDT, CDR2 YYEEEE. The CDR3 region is CASSRDPGTSGRAQYF. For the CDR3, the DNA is TGTGCCAGCAGCAGGGACCCCGGGACTAGCGGGAGGGCGCAGTATTTT.

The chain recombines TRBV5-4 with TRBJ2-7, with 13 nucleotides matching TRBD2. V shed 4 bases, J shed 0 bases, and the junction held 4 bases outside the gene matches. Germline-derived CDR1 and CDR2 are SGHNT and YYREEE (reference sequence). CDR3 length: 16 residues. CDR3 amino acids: CASSTRTSGSSYEQYF. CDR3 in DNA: TGTGCCAGCAGCACAAGGACTAGCGGGAGCTCCTACGAGCAGTACTTC. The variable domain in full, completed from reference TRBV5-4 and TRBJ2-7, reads ETGVTQSPTHLIKTRGQQVTLRCSSQSGHNTVSWYQQALGQGPQFIFQYYREEENGRGNFPPRFSGLQFPNYSSELNVNALELDDSALYLCASSTRTSGSSYEQYFGPGTRLTVT.

In nucleotides, the CDR3 is TGTGCCAGCAGACCCGGGACTAACTCCTACAATGAGCAGTTCTTC. It translates to CASRPGTNSYNEQFF. The chain employs TRBV27 and TRBJ2-1, with 7 bases fitting TRBD2. Germline CDR1 and CDR2: MNHEY and SMNVEV (reference sequence). V trimming: 6 bases; J trimming: 0 bases; junction bases outside the gene matches: 5. The CDR3 has 15 amino acids.

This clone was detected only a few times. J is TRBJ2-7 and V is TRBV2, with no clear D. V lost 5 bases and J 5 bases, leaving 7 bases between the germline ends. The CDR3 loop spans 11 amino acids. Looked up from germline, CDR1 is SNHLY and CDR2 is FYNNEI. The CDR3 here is CASSTYHEQYF. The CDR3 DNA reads TGTGCCAGCAGTACCTACCACGAGCAGTACTTC.

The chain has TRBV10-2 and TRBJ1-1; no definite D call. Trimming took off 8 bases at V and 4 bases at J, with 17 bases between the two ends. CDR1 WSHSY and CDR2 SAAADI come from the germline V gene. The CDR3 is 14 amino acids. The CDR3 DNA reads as TGCGCCAGCTCTAAAGGGAGATATGGCACTGAAGCTTTCTTT. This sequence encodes CASSKGRYGTEAFF.

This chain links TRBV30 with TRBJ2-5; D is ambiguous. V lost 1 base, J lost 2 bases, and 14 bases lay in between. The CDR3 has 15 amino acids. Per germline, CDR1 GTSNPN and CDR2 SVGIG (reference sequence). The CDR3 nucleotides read TGTGCCTGGAGTGGCGAGGCTTCCTTTCAAGAGACCCAGTACTTC. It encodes CAWSGEASFQETQYF.

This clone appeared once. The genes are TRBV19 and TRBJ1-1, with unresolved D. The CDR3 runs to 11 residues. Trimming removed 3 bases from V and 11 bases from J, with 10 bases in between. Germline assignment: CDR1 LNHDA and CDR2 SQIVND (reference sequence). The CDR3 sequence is CASSIASVAFF. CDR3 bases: TGTGCCAGTAGTATTGCGAGTGTTGCTTTCTTT.

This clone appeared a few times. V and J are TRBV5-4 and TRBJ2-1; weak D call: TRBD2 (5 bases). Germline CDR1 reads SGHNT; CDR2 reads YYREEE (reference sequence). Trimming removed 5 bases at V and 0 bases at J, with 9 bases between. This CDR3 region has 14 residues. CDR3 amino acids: CASSSSSSYNEQFF. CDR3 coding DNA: TGTGCCAGCAGTTCTAGCTCCTCCTACAATGAGCAGTTCTTC.

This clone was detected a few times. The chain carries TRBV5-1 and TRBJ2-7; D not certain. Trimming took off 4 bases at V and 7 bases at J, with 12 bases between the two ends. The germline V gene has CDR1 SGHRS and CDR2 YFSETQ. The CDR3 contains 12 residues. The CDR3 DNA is TGCGCCAGCAGCGGAAGCAGGATAGAGCAGTACTTC. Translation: CASSGSRIEQYF.

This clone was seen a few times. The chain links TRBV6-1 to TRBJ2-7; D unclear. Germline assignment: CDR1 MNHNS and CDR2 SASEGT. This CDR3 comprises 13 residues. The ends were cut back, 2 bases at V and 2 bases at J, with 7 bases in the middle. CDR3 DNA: TGTGCCAGCAGTGAACCTAGAACCTACGAGCAGTACTTC. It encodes CASSEPRTYEQYF.

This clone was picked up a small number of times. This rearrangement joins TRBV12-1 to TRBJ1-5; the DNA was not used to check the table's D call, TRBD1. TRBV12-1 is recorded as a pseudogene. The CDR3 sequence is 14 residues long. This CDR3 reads CASSLDRGRQPQHF. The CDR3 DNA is TGTGCCAGCAGCTTGGACAGGGGAAGACAGCCCCAGCATTTT.

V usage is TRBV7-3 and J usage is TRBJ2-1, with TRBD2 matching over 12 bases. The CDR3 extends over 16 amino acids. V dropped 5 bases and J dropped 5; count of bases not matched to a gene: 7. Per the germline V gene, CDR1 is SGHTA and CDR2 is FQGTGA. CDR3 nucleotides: TGTGCCAGCAGCCAAACCACTAGCGGGAGGAACAATGAGCAGTTCTTC. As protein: CASSQTTSGRNNEQFF.

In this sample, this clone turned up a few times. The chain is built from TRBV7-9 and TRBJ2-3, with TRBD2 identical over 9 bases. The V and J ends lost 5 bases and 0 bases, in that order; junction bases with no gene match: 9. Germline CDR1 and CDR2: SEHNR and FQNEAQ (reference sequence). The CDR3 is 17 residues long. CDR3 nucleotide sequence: TGTGCCAGCAGCACCCCTAGCGGGATAACTAGCACAGATACGCAGTATTTT. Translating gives CASSTPSGITSTDTQYF.

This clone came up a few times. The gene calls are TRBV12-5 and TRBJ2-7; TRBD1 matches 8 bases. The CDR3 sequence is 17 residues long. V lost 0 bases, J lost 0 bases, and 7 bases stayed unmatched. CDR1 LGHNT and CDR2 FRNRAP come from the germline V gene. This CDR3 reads CASGLVRGQGASYEQYF. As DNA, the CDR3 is TGTGCTAGTGGTTTGGTACGGGGGCAGGGGGCCTCCTACGAGCAGTACTTC. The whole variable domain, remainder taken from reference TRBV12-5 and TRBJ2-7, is DARVTQTPRHKVTEMGQEVTMRCQPILGHNTVFWYRQTMMQGLELLAYFRNRAPLDDSGMPKDRFSAEMPDATLATLKIQPSEPRDSAVYFCASGLVRGQGASYEQYFGPGTRLTVT.

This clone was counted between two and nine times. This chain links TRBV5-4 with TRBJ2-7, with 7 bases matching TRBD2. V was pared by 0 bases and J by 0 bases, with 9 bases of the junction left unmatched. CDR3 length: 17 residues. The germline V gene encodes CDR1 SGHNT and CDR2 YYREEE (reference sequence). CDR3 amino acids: CASSLGASGKSSYEQYF. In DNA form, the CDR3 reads TGTGCCAGCAGCTTGGGGGCTAGCGGAAAAAGCTCCTACGAGCAGTACTTC.

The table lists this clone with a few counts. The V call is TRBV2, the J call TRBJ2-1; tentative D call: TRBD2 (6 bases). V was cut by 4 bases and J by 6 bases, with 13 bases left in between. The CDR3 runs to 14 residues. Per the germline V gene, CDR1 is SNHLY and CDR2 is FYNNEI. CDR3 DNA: TGTGCCAGCAGTGTGACTAGAATCCCCAATGAGCAGTTCTTC. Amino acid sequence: CASSVTRIPNEQFF.

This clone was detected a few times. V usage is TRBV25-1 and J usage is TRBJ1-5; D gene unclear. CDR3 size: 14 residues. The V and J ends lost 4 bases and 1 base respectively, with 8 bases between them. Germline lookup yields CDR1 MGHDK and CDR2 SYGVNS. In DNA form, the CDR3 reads TGTGCCAGCAGTGCCGGGAAAAGCAATCAGCCCCAGCATTTT. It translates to CASSAGKSNQPQHF. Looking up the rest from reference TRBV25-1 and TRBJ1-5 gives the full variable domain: EADIYQTPRYLVIGTGKKITLECSQTMGHDKMYWYQQDPGMELHLIHYSYGVNSTEKGDLSSESTVSRIRTEHFPLTLESARPSHTSQYLCASSAGKSNQPQHFGDGTRLSIL.

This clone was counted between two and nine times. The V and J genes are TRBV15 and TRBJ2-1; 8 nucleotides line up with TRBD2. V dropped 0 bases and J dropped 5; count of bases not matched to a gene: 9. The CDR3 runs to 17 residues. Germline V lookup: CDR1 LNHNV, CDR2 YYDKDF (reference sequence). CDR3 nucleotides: TGTGCCACCAGCAGAGATCGCGGTGCAGCGGGAGACAATGAGCAGTTCTTC. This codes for CATSRDRGAAGDNEQFF. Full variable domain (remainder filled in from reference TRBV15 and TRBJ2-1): DAMVIQNPRYQVTQFGKPVTLSCSQTLNHNVMYWYQQKSSQAPKLLFHYYDKDFNNEADTPDNFQSRRPNTSFCFLDIRSPGLGDTAMYLCATSRDRGAAGDNEQFFGPGTRLTVL.

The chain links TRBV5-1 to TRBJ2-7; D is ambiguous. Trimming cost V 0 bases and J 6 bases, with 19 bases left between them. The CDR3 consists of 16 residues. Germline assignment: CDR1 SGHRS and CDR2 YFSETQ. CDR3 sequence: CASSLAPTLVAGEQYF. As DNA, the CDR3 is TGCGCCAGCAGCTTGGCCCCCACTCTAGTCGCCGGCGAGCAGTACTTC.

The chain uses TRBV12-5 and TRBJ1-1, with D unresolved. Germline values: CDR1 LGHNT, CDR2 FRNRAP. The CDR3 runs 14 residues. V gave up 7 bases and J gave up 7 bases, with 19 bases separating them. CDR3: CASASLGGRVEAFF. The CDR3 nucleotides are TGTGCTAGTGCTAGTTTAGGAGGGAGGGTTGAAGCTTTCTTT.

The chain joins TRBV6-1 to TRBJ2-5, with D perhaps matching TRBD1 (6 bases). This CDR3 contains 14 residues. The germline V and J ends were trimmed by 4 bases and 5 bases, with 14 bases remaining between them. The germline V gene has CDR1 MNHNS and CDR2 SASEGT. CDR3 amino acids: CASSVISGDETQYF. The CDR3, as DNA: TGTGCCAGCAGTGTAATATCAGGGGATGAGACCCAGTACTTC.

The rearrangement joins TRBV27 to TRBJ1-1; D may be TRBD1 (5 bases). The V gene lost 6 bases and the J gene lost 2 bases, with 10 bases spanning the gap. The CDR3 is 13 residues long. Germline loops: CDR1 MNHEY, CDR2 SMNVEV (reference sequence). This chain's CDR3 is CASRDRPNTEAFF. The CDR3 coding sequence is TGTGCCAGCAGAGACAGACCTAACACTGAAGCTTTCTTT.

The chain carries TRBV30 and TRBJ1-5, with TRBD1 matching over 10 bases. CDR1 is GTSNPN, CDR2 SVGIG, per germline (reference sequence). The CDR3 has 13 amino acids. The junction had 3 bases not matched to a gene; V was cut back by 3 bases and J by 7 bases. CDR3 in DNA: TGTGCCTGGAGCGGGACAGGGGAACAGCCCCAGCATTTT. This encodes CAWSGTGEQPQHF.

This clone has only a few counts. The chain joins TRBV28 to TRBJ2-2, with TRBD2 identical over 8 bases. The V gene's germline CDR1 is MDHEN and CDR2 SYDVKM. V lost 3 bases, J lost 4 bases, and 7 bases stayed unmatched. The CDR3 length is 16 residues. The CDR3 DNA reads TGTGCCAGCAGTTTCTGGTTACGGGAGGGCACCGGGGAGCTGTTTTTT. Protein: CASSFWLREGTGELFF. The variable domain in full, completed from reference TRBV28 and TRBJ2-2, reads DVKVTQSSRYLVKRTGEKVFLECVQDMDHENMFWYRQDPGLGLRLIYFSYDVKMKEKGDIPEGYSVSREKKERFSLILESASTNQTSMYLCASSFWLREGTGELFFGEGSRLTVL.

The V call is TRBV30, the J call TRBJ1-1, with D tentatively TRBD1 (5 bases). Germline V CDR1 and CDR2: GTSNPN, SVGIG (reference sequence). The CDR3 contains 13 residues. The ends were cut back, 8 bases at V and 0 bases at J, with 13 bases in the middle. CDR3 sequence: CARRQSMNTEAFF. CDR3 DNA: TGTGCCCGGCGACAGTCTATGAACACTGAAGCTTTCTTT.

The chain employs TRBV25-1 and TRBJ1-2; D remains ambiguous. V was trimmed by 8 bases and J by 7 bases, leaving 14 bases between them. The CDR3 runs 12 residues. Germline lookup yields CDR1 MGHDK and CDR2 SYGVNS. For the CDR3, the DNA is TGTGCCAGCGATACCCCCGGTGGTGGCTACACCTTC. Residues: CASDTPGGGYTF.